The clone carrying this T cell receptor (beta chain) was counted many times. Its antigen is not identified. Time point defined: pre-sensitization, week 0. This sample's treatment: therapeutic diphenylcyclopropenone sensitization with weekly scalp DPC. Patients had alopecia, were aged 18 to 70, and were not pregnant. This record belongs to a study of human T cells and chemical hapten exposure. Study background: Slight volume differences across pooled libraries mainly accounted for varying per-sample TCR yields.

TCRdb processed the RACE reads anew with MiXCR; each CDR3 protein has one entry. The sample has some 400,000 distinct CDR3 sequences; 4.5% to 5.5% are singletons. Trimming pared 5 bases from V and 1 base from J, leaving 13 bases between. Germline CDR1 reads SGHVS; CDR2 reads FQNEAQ. The CDR3 covers 15 residues. Regarding the study as a whole: Relative to control repertoires, expanded TCRs gave rise to significantly more large CDR3 similarity clusters.

The receptor comes from a woman aged 45-60 years with alopecia areata. Some clones in this sample may be carry-over from other donors' samples. The source material was whole blood, sampled in connection with sensitization to the hapten diphenylcyclopropenone (DPC). The chain couples TRBV7-8 to TRBJ2-3; possibly TRBD1 for D (5 bases). In DNA, the CDR3 is TGTGCCAGCAGCCCCGGTGGGGCTGGCACAGATACGCAGTATTTT. Residues: CASSPGGAGTDTQYF. Supplemented by reference TRBV7-8 and TRBJ2-3, the full variable domain reads GAGVSQSPRYKVAKRGQDVALRCDPISGHVSLFWYQQALGQGPEFLTYFQNEAQLDKSGLPSDRFFAERPEGSVSTLKIQRTQQEDSAVYLCASSPGGAGTDTQYFGPGTRLTVL.